Reported below is one TCR beta chain. This sample was taken from a study of blood T cell repertoires in COVID-19. Study summary: Acute and convalescent COVID-19 specimens originated in the United States, Italy and Spain. PBMCs, B-cell-depleted T cells, or T cells were the source of the cDNA or gDNA that made up the material.

Original methodology: Amplification from reference gene primers served as the basis for estimated nucleated cell counts. TCRdb keeps only in-frame clones here, not all; method: immunoSEQ multiplex PCR. D and trimming come from the DNA, and the V and J calls and clone size come from that table. This repertoire shows roughly 150,000 clones, 75% to 85% found once; its top ten account for roughly 7.2%. This TCR was recovered from a woman aged 50 to 60 in a cohort sampled during active or convalescent COVID-19. The sequencing sample was made of peripheral blood.

The CDR3 is CASSVLAGGETQYF. The CDR3 region has the DNA TGCGCCAGCAGCGTACTAGCGGGGGGAGAGACCCAGTACTTC. V is TRBV5-1 and J is TRBJ2-5; 12 bases match TRBD2. The CDR3 consists of 14 residues. V lost 4 bases to trimming and J lost 4 bases; unmatched junction nucleotides: 2. Germline CDR1 is SGHRS and CDR2 is YFSETQ.